This T cell receptor (beta chain) was identified in a study of blood T cells in healthy people across ages. The study, taken as a whole, reports: Long-lived donors exceeded aged donors in naive CD4+ cells and diversity. No one knew whether donors had CMV, which possibly confounded expanded clonotype changes.

This clonotype was picked up a small number of times. Its specificity is not known. Together with a sample-barcoded 5' primer, a J-beta primer mix was included in a second PCR lasting roughly 6 to 12 cycles. TCRdb analysed the 5' RACE reads with MiXCR anew, one entry per CDR3 protein. The sample lists hundreds of thousands of distinct CDR3 sequences; approximately 30% were seen once. A minimum of 5.5 micrograms of total RNA was extracted per sample. The clonotype was recovered from a woman aged 80 or older in good health. Sequencing used blood.

This CDR3 reads CASSQGKLGTGGTQYF. Written as DNA, the CDR3 is TGCGCCAGCAGCCAAGGAAAGCTGGGGACAGGCGGGACCCAGTACTTC. This chain joins TRBV4-3 and TRBJ2-7, with TRBD1 matching 8 bases. The J call may not be correct, given that the DNA end is closer to TRBJ2-5. Per germline, CDR1 LGHNA and CDR2 YSLEER. The CDR3 length is 16 residues.